This T cell receptor (beta chain) was sequenced for a study of regulatory T cells in long-lasting Graves disease. General study points: Fewer public clonotypes were shared by new patients (966) than by persistent patients (around 2,900).

This clonotype was observed a few times. Its antigen is unidentified. Specified time point: persistent/refractory GD, antithyroid drugs over 5 years with positive TRAb. PBMCs provided the RNA from which the TCR library was made. CDR3-region Arm-PCR and iRepertoire HTBI primers produced the TCR beta libraries. TCRdb re-analysed the multiplex PCR reads in MiXCR, keeping a single row per CDR3 protein. The sample has some 450,000 distinct CDR3 sequences; 20% to 30% are singletons. This TCR was recovered from a female donor with Graves disease. The material sequenced was peripheral blood mononuclear cells (PBMCs), taken when the disease was refractory, from a patient treated with antithyroid drugs.

The CDR3 DNA is TGCAGTGCTAGGCCGACTAGCGGGAGCGGTGAGACCCAGTACTTC. Protein: CSARPTSGSGETQYF. This chain joins TRBV20-1 and TRBJ2-5; 12 nucleotides line up with TRBD2. The CDR3 sequence is 15 residues long. Germline V gives CDR1 DFQATT, CDR2 SNEGSKA (reference sequence). V shed 3 bases, J shed 5 bases, and the junction held 7 bases outside the gene matches.